Shown below are 8 T cell receptor beta chains from a single sample sequenced in a study of cytomegalovirus exposure and HLA in healthy donors. The PCR ran on 60 Vbeta and 13 Jbeta primers. Some clones are missing from TCRdb's copy, which holds only in-frame ones; the method was immunoSEQ multiplex PCR. Here the sample spans 100,000 to 150,000 clones, around 73% being singletons. Source material: PBMCs. Receptors were obtained from a man in his sixties in good health and CMV-seropositive.

The V and J genes are TRBV6-1 and TRBJ2-7; TRBD2 might be the D (6 bases). Trimming removed 6 bases from V and 0 bases from J, with 15 bases in between. From germline, CDR1 is MNHNS and CDR2 SASEGT. The CDR3 runs to 15 residues. The CDR3 protein is CASRRGRASSYEQYF. The CDR3 nucleotides are TGTGCCAGCAGGCGGGGAAGGGCGAGCTCCTACGAGCAGTACTTC.

V is TRBV6-5 and J is TRBJ2-7; a weak D match, TRBD1 (5 bases). The CDR3 contains 13 residues. Germline V gives CDR1 MNHEY, CDR2 SVGAGI. V was trimmed by 4 bases and J by 4 bases, leaving 11 bases between them. DNA of the CDR3: TGTGCCAGCAGTTTAACAGGAACGTACGAGCAGTACTTC. It yields the protein CASSLTGTYEQYF.

This rearrangement joins TRBV29-1 to TRBJ2-6; maybe TRBD1 (5 bases). CDR1 SQVTM and CDR2 ANQGSEA come from the germline V gene. This CDR3 spans 16 amino acids. Deletions cut 7 bases from V and 0 bases from J, with 16 bases between. CDR3 sequence reads: CSALTEGTSGANVLTF. CDR3 bases: TGCAGCGCCCTGACAGAAGGTACCTCTGGGGCCAACGTCCTGACTTTC. Drawing the rest from reference TRBV29-1 and TRBJ2-6, the complete variable domain is SAVISQKPSRDICQRGTSLTIQCQVDSQVTMMFWYRQQPGQSLTLIATANQGSEATYESGFVIDKFPISRPNLTFSTLTVSNMSPEDSSIYLCSALTEGTSGANVLTFGAGSRLTVL.

The gene calls are TRBV6-5 and TRBJ1-2; 7 bases fit TRBD1. V trimming: 5 bases; J trimming: 4 bases; junction bases outside the gene matches: 4. Germline assignment: CDR1 MNHEY and CDR2 SVGAGI. The CDR3 is 13 amino acids. In DNA, the CDR3 is TGTGCCAGCAGTGGGGGGACAGTCTATGGCTACACCTTC. Translated: CASSGGTVYGYTF.

This clone has a handful of counts. The chain uses TRBV6-6 and TRBJ1-5, with unresolved D. Trimming took off 6 bases at V and 3 bases at J, with 6 bases between the two ends. The CDR3 has 12 amino acids. CDR1 is MNHNY and CDR2 is SVGAGI in the germline V gene (reference sequence). This CDR3 reads CASRRDNQPQHF. CDR3 coding DNA: TGTGCCAGCAGGAGGGACAATCAGCCCCAGCATTTT.

The CDR3, as DNA: TGCACCAGCAGACAGGGATTGACTGAAGCTTTCTTT. Residues: CTSRQGLTEAFF. The V gene is TRBV1, the J gene TRBJ1-1; TRBD1, the table's D call, lacks a check against the DNA. TRBV1 has pseudogene status. The CDR3 has 12 residues.

As DNA, the CDR3 is TGCGCCAGCAGCCGCACAAGGAGGGCCGAGCAGTACTTC. Its protein product is CASSRTRRAEQYF. This chain connects TRBV4-1 to TRBJ2-7; D may be TRBD2 (6 bases). CDR1 and CDR2 from the germline V gene are MGHRA and YSYEKL. The CDR3 is 13 amino acids. Between the trimmed V and J ends, which lost 4 bases and 6 bases, there was a span of 13 bases.

Comments on this clone: Sequence at one end of the junction differs from germline and may be a read error. The genes are TRBV7-9 and TRBJ2-7, with D tentatively TRBD1 (6 bases). This CDR3 spans 12 amino acids. CDR1 and CDR2 (germline): SEHNR, FQNEAQ (reference sequence). CDR3 DNA: TGTTCCAGCAGCTTAGCAGGGGCTGAGCAGTACTTC. As protein: CSSSLAGAEQYF. The full variable domain, in which reference TRBV7-9 and TRBJ2-7 provide the parts outside the CDR3, is DTGVSQNPRHKITKRGQNVTFRCDPISEHNRLYWYRQTLGQGPEFLTYFQNEAQLEKSRLLSDRFSAERPKGSFSTLEIQRTEQGDSAMYLCSSSLAGAEQYFGPGTRLTVT.